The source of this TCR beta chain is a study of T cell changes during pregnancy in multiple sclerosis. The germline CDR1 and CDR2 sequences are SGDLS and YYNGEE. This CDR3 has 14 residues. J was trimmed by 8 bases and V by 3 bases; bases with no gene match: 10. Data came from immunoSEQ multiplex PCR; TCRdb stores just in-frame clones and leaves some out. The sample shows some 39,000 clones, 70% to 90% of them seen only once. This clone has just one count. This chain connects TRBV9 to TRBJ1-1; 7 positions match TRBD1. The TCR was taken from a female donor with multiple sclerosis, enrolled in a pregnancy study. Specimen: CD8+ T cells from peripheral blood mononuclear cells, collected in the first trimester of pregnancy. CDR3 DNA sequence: TGTGCCAGCAGCGGTAAGCCTGGGACAGACGAAGCTTTCTTT. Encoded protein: CASSGKPGTDEAFF.